This T cell receptor (beta chain) originates from a study of T cells in Graves' hyperthyroidism and ophthalmopathy. There were TCR beta CDR3 regions amplified from RNA transcripts. HTBI primers drove first-round RT-PCR of the TCR CDR3. TCRdb independently ran MiXCR on the multiplex PCR reads; one entry per CDR3 protein. The sample holds about 500,000 distinct CDR3 sequences; around 50% are singletons and the top ten take about 45%. Uncontrolled infections, other autoimmune diseases, pregnancy or lactation led to exclusion of patients. This clonotype came up many times. Its antigen is still unknown. Overall study findings and caveats: A median around 5.9 months before onset, the model predicted ophthalmopathy.

Germline CDR1 reads SNHLY; CDR2 reads FYNNEI. The CDR3 consists of 13 residues. With 4 bases removed from V and 4 bases from J, the gap between germline ends came to 10 bases. Material: peripheral blood or thyroid tissue (not recorded which). V gene TRBV2 combines with J gene TRBJ2-5, with D unclear. The origin of this receptor is an adult woman with Graves' disease, either hyperthyroidism or ophthalmopathy (not recorded which). CDR3 sequence (DNA): TGTGCCAGCAGTGGAGCTGATGGAGAGACCCAGTACTTC. Translating gives CASSGADGETQYF.